Listed here are 7 T cell receptor beta chains from one sample, sequenced in a study of Graves' ophthalmopathy and Graves' hyperthyroidism. Amplification of the TCR beta CDR3 regions used RNA transcripts (as template). Scientists carried out first-round RT-PCR using HTBI primers and then a second-round multiplex PCR. TCRdb reprocessed the multiplex PCR reads via MiXCR and lists one record per CDR3 protein. This sample has hundreds of thousands of distinct CDR3 sequences, with 22% found just once. Material: peripheral blood. The receptors stem from a woman between 18 and 29 years old with stable Graves' hyperthyroidism. Some clones in this sample may be carry-over from other donors' samples.

The rearrangement links TRBV15 to TRBJ2-7, with D possibly matching TRBD1 (6 bases). The germline V and J ends were trimmed by 9 bases and 5 bases, with 17 bases remaining between them. The length of the CDR3 is 13 residues. Germline V gene data show CDR1 as LNHNV and CDR2 as YYDKDF (reference sequence). The CDR3 DNA reads as TGTGCCACGCAGGTGGGGGCGGGCGACGAGCAGTACTTC. Protein product: CATQVGAGDEQYF.

This clonotype appeared many times. V is TRBV6-2 or TRBV6-3 and J is TRBJ1-5, with D possibly matching TRBD1 (5 bases). Trimming removed 5 bases from V and 0 bases from J, with 20 bases in between. This CDR3 is 18 amino acids long. Germline CDR1 is MNHEY and CDR2 is SVGEGT. The CDR3 is CASSPRDGALNSNQPQHF. Here the CDR3 DNA reads TGTGCCAGCAGTCCCCGGGACGGAGCCCTCAATAGCAATCAGCCCCAGCATTTT.

The chain uses TRBV5-5 and TRBJ1-5; D remains unclear. V was clipped by 6 bases and J by 3 bases, with 10 bases between them. Germline CDR1 reads SGHKS; CDR2 reads YYEKEE (reference sequence). The CDR3 is 13 amino acids. CDR3 loop: CASTSFPNQPQHF. DNA for the CDR3: TGTGCCAGCACCTCGTTCCCCAATCAGCCCCAGCATTTT.

The table lists this clonotype with many counts. J is TRBJ2-2 and V is TRBV2; D uncertain. V lost 6 bases to trimming and J lost 3 bases, with 5 bases between them. Per germline, CDR1 SNHLY and CDR2 FYNNEI. This CDR3 is 12 amino acids long. In nucleotides, the CDR3 is TGTGCCAGCAGAGGATACACCGGGGAGCTGTTTTTT. This sequence encodes CASRGYTGELFF.

This clonotype appeared many times. The genes are TRBV29-1 and TRBJ2-5; maybe TRBD1 (5 bases). The CDR3 length is 13 residues. The V gene's germline CDR1 is SQVTM and CDR2 ANQGSEA. V gave up 2 bases and J gave up 5 bases, with 12 bases separating them. The DNA of the CDR3 is TGCAGCGTTGAACGGCAGGGCACGGAGACCCAGTACTTC. Its protein product is CSVERQGTETQYF.

This clonotype was seen ten or more times. The rearrangement joins TRBV14 to TRBJ2-7; D might be TRBD1 or TRBD2, each matching 5 bases. Germline CDR1 and CDR2: SGHDN and FVKESK. The CDR3 extends over 15 amino acids. V was shortened by 0 bases and J by 0 bases, with 9 bases between the two germline ends. DNA of the CDR3: TGTGCCAGCAGCCAAGACGGGACCTACTCCTACGAGCAGTACTTC. It yields the protein CASSQDGTYSYEQYF.

This clonotype was counted only a few times. One end of the junction varies from germline; a read error may be responsible. The chain combines TRBV6-1 with TRBJ2-7; a weak D match, TRBD2 (5 bases). The CDR3 contains 13 residues. The V gene's germline CDR1 is MNHNS and CDR2 SASEGT. The CDR3 loop reads CAISVEDDYEQYF. CDR3 DNA: TGTGCCATCAGTGTTGAGGACGACTACGAGCAGTACTTT.